These T cell receptor beta chains were read from a single sample in a study of beta chain features in type 1 diabetes. Assay used: immunoSEQ multiplex PCR; TCRdb lists only in-frame clones, some missing. Among over 150,000 clones, about 7.3% were seen once, and the ten largest hold about 0.6%. The sequencing input was central memory CD4+ T cells from blood. Receptor source: a man between 18 and 35 years old in good health. The CDR3 runs from the conserved cysteine through the conserved F or W. The order of the fields is J gene, clone size, V gene, D gene, CDR3 DNA, CDR3 protein. D genes are given only for firm matches. The size entry is marked missing in some rows and otherwise reads once, few, many or a size class.

j_gene: TRBJ2-3
abundance: NA
v_gene: TRBV25-1
d_gene: TRBD2
CDR3nt: TGTGCCAGCAGTCGAGGTGGGGGGGGCACAGATACGCAGTATTTT
CDR3aa: CASSRGGGGTDTQYF

j_gene: TRBJ1-6
abundance: few
v_gene: TRBV7-6
d_gene: TRBD1
CDR3nt: TGTGCCAGCAGCTTAGCGACAGGGAGCTCCTATAATTCACCCCTCCACTTT
CDR3aa: CASSLATGSSYNSPLHF

j_gene: TRBJ2-5
abundance: NA
v_gene: TRBV7-2
d_gene: NA
CDR3nt: TGTGCCAGCAGCTTCCAGGACAGACAAGAGACCCAGTACTTC
CDR3aa: CASSFQDRQETQYF

j_gene: TRBJ2-1
abundance: few
v_gene: TRBV5-4
d_gene: TRBD1
CDR3nt: TGTGCCAGCACCCGACAGGGGGGAGATGAGCAGTTCTTC
CDR3aa: CASTRQGGDEQFF

j_gene: TRBJ1-4
abundance: NA
v_gene: TRBV7-2
d_gene: NA
CDR3nt: TGTGCCAGCAGCTTAGTAACCAGCGCCAATGAAAAACTGTTTTTT
CDR3aa: CASSLVTSANEKLFF

j_gene: TRBJ1-5
abundance: NA
v_gene: TRBV28
d_gene: NA
CDR3nt: TGTGCCAGCAGATTACAGGGAAATAGCAATCAGCCCCAGCATTTT
CDR3aa: CASRLQGNSNQPQHF

j_gene: TRBJ1-1
abundance: NA
v_gene: TRBV5-1
d_gene: NA
CDR3nt: TGCGCCAGCAGCTTGGCCTCCCAGTACACTGAAGCTTTCTTT
CDR3aa: CASSLASQYTEAFF

j_gene: TRBJ2-1
abundance: few
v_gene: TRBV9
d_gene: NA
CDR3nt: TGTGCCAGCAGCGTAGTTTCCGGGACCTACAATGAGCAGTTCTTC
CDR3aa: CASSVVSGTYNEQFF

j_gene: TRBJ2-1
abundance: NA
v_gene: TRBV7-2
d_gene: NA
CDR3nt: TGTGCCAGCAGCTTCTGGGCGGGACGTGGGTACGGTGAGCAGTTCTTC
CDR3aa: CASSFWAGRGYGEQFF

j_gene: TRBJ2-3
abundance: few
v_gene: TRBV5-6
d_gene: NA
CDR3nt: TGTGCCAGCAGCCCGGCGGATGGAGATACGCAGTATTTT
CDR3aa: CASSPADGDTQYF

j_gene: TRBJ1-5
abundance: NA
v_gene: TRBV2
d_gene: TRBD1
CDR3nt: TGTGCCAGCAGTATATCAGGGGGCTTTCAGCCCCAGCATTTT
CDR3aa: CASSISGGFQPQHF

j_gene: TRBJ2-7
abundance: few
v_gene: TRBV29-1
d_gene: TRBD1
CDR3nt: TGCAGCGTTCGCGGACAGGGGAACTACGAGCAGTACTTC
CDR3aa: CSVRGQGNYEQYF

j_gene: TRBJ2-7
abundance: NA
v_gene: TRBV11-2
d_gene: TRBD1
CDR3nt: TGTGCCAGCAGCACCCCGCCTGGGACAGGGAGAAACGAGCAGTACTTC
CDR3aa: CASSTPPGTGRNEQYF

j_gene: TRBJ2-5
abundance: many
v_gene: TRBV29-1
d_gene: TRBD2
CDR3nt: TGCAGCGTGACACAAGTAGCGGGAGCGGAGACCCAGTACTTC
CDR3aa: CSVTQVAGAETQYF

j_gene: TRBJ1-4
abundance: NA
v_gene: TRBV5-4
d_gene: TRBD1
CDR3nt: TGTGCCAGCAGCTACCGGGACAGGGGGTTTGCAACTAATGAAAAACTGTTTTTT
CDR3aa: CASSYRDRGFATNEKLFF

j_gene: TRBJ2-5
abundance: NA
v_gene: TRBV5-6
d_gene: TRBD2
CDR3nt: TGTGCCAGCAGCTTCCGGGGGGGCCGAGAGACCCAGTACTTC
CDR3aa: CASSFRGGRETQYF

j_gene: TRBJ1-1
abundance: few
v_gene: TRBV7-2
d_gene: TRBD1
CDR3nt: TGTGCCAGCAGCTACAGGGGGACAACTGAAGCTTTCTTT
CDR3aa: CASSYRGTTEAFF

j_gene: TRBJ1-2
abundance: few
v_gene: TRBV11-2
d_gene: NA
CDR3nt: TGTGCCAGCAGCTTTGACAGCACCTATGGCTACACCTTC
CDR3aa: CASSFDSTYGYTF

j_gene: TRBJ1-1
abundance: few
v_gene: TRBV29-1
d_gene: NA
CDR3nt: TGCAGCCCCGGGGGGGGCGGAGATACGGCTTTCTTT
CDR3aa: CSPGGGGDTAFF

j_gene: TRBJ2-7
abundance: few
v_gene: TRBV28
d_gene: NA
CDR3nt: TGTGCCAGCAGTTCCAATATACTTCCCTACGAGCAGTACTTC
CDR3aa: CASSSNILPYEQYF

j_gene: TRBJ1-6
abundance: few
v_gene: TRBV27
d_gene: TRBD1
CDR3nt: TGTGCCAGCAGTTTAACTGCAGGGGGACTGTCCTATAATTCACCCCTCCACTTT
CDR3aa: CASSLTAGGLSYNSPLHF

j_gene: TRBJ2-1
abundance: NA
v_gene: TRBV10-3
d_gene: TRBD2
CDR3nt: TGTGCCATCAGTGAGGGCTTGACTAGCGGGGGAAAAAATGAGCAGTTCTTC
CDR3aa: CAISEGLTSGGKNEQFF

j_gene: TRBJ1-5
abundance: few
v_gene: TRBV5-1
d_gene: TRBD1
CDR3nt: TGCGCCAGCAGCTTTGGATCAGGGGGCGATCAGCCCCAGCATTTT
CDR3aa: CASSFGSGGDQPQHF

j_gene: TRBJ1-2
abundance: few
v_gene: TRBV16
d_gene: NA
CDR3nt: TGTGCCAGCAGCCAATTCGGGGAGCTGACCTTC
CDR3aa: CASSQFGELTF

j_gene: TRBJ2-1
abundance: many
v_gene: TRBV5-6
d_gene: NA
CDR3nt: TGTGCCAGCAGCTTAAGTGGAGGGTCCAATGAGCAGTTCTTC
CDR3aa: CASSLSGGSNEQFF

j_gene: TRBJ2-3
abundance: NA
v_gene: TRBV6-5
d_gene: TRBD2
CDR3nt: TGTGCCAGCACTACTAGCGGGGGGGATACGCAGTATTTT
CDR3aa: CASTTSGGDTQYF

j_gene: TRBJ1-6
abundance: few
v_gene: TRBV9
d_gene: NA
CDR3nt: TGTGCCAGCAGCGTAGCTTCAGACATAATTTCACCCCTCCACTTT
CDR3aa: CASSVASDIISPLHF

j_gene: TRBJ2-7
abundance: many
v_gene: TRBV4-3
d_gene: TRBD1
CDR3nt: TGCGCCAGCAGCCAGCTTCAGGGGGTCTACGAGCAGTACTTC
CDR3aa: CASSQLQGVYEQYF

j_gene: TRBJ2-3
abundance: few
v_gene: TRBV9
d_gene: TRBD1
CDR3nt: TGTGCCAGCAGCGTAGGGGGAGCGGGGACAGGGGCCGATACGCAGTATTTT
CDR3aa: CASSVGGAGTGADTQYF

j_gene: TRBJ2-7
abundance: few
v_gene: TRBV11-2
d_gene: TRBD1
CDR3nt: TGTGCCAGCAGCGTAGACAGACAGGGGAAGGGGCAGTACTTC
CDR3aa: CASSVDRQGKGQYF

j_gene: TRBJ2-3
abundance: NA
v_gene: TRBV7-6
d_gene: NA
CDR3nt: TGTGCCAGCAGCTTAAGGCCGGGACAATCAACAGATACGCAGTATTTT
CDR3aa: CASSLRPGQSTDTQYF

j_gene: TRBJ2-7
abundance: NA
v_gene: TRBV7-2
d_gene: TRBD1
CDR3nt: TGTGCCAGCACCGTTACAGGGGGCTCCTACGAGCAGTACTTC
CDR3aa: CASTVTGGSYEQYF

j_gene: TRBJ2-5
abundance: NA
v_gene: TRBV28
d_gene: NA
CDR3nt: TGTGCCAGCAGTTTCTCCTTAGTTCAAGAGACCCAGTACTTC
CDR3aa: CASSFSLVQETQYF

j_gene: TRBJ2-7
abundance: NA
v_gene: TRBV6-5
d_gene: NA
CDR3nt: TGTGCCAGCAGTTACGAACAACGCTACGAGCAGTACTTC
CDR3aa: CASSYEQRYEQYF

j_gene: TRBJ1-3
abundance: few
v_gene: TRBV30
d_gene: NA
CDR3nt: TGTGCCTGGAAGCGGCAGAGCTCTGGAAACACCATATATTTT
CDR3aa: CAWKRQSSGNTIYF

j_gene: TRBJ2-5
abundance: NA
v_gene: TRBV30
d_gene: NA
CDR3nt: TGTGCCTGGACCCGGGGGGCGGTTACAGAGACCCAGTACTTC
CDR3aa: CAWTRGAVTETQYF

j_gene: TRBJ1-1
abundance: NA
v_gene: TRBV5-6
d_gene: NA
CDR3nt: TGTGCCAGCAGCTTGTCGGGGGAAGCTTTCTTT
CDR3aa: CASSLSGEAFF

j_gene: TRBJ2-3
abundance: many
v_gene: TRBV7-2
d_gene: TRBD2
CDR3nt: TGTGCCAGCAGCTTCCTGACTAGCGGGGGAGATACGCAGTATTTT
CDR3aa: CASSFLTSGGDTQYF

j_gene: TRBJ2-3
abundance: few
v_gene: TRBV4-2
d_gene: TRBD2
CDR3nt: TGTGCCAGCAGCCATGCCGGGACTAGCGGCTTAGATACGCAGTATTTT
CDR3aa: CASSHAGTSGLDTQYF

j_gene: TRBJ2-5
abundance: NA
v_gene: TRBV7-8
d_gene: NA
CDR3nt: TGTGCCAGCAGCACCGGTCAGGTAAAAGAGACCCAGTACTTC
CDR3aa: CASSTGQVKETQYF

j_gene: TRBJ1-2
abundance: few
v_gene: TRBV28
d_gene: NA
CDR3nt: TGTGCCAGCAGTGTACTTGACAGCACTAACTATGGCTACACCTTC
CDR3aa: CASSVLDSTNYGYTF

j_gene: TRBJ1-3
abundance: NA
v_gene: TRBV28
d_gene: NA
CDR3nt: TGTGCCAGCAGTTTTGGCCGGGGCACCATATATTTT
CDR3aa: CASSFGRGTIYF

j_gene: TRBJ2-6
abundance: NA
v_gene: TRBV7-9
d_gene: TRBD1
CDR3nt: TGTGCCAGCAGCCCTGGCCCCAGGGGGCAGCGTGGGGCCAACGTCCTGACTTTC
CDR3aa: CASSPGPRGQRGANVLTF

j_gene: TRBJ1-5
abundance: few
v_gene: TRBV7-3
d_gene: NA
CDR3nt: TGTGCCAGCAGCTTAATTGGACAGTTCGGGTGGCCCCAGCATTTT
CDR3aa: CASSLIGQFGWPQHF

j_gene: TRBJ2-3
abundance: NA
v_gene: TRBV9
d_gene: TRBD2
CDR3nt: TGTGCCAGCAGCGCGGGACTAGCCTCAGATACGCAGTATTTT
CDR3aa: CASSAGLASDTQYF